This record concerns one TCR beta chain sequence. The protocol was immunoSEQ multiplex PCR, while the TCRdb copy is restricted to in-frame clones and leaves out a portion. Of approximately 200,000 clones detected, about 82% appear once; the ten largest clones hold under 9.5%. The data belong to a study of blood T cell repertoires in COVID-19. Background on the study: Acute and convalescent COVID-19 specimens originated in the United States, Italy and Spain.

CDR1 SGHDT and CDR2 YYEEEE come from the germline V gene. This CDR3 spans 11 amino acids. Trimming removed 2 bases at V and 13 bases at J, with 12 bases between. The study drew participants aged about 18 to 95 years from around 24 US areas. Participants reported their clinical history, and cohort assignment relied on those reports. The chain combines TRBV5-6 with TRBJ1-2; no definite D call. Sequenced input: PBMCs or T cells enriched from blood (not recorded which). This clonotype was obtained from a woman between 25 and 40 years old who had recovered from COVID-19. In DNA form, the CDR3 reads TGTGCCAGCAGCTTAACGGACTACTTCACCTTC. Its translation: CASSLTDYFTF.